One and the same sample provided the 5 T cell receptor beta chains below, sequenced in a study of blood T cell repertoires in COVID-19. The data were produced by immunoSEQ multiplex PCR, yet TCRdb's version contains in-frame clones alone and is incomplete. The sample carries over 200,000 clones, under 85% recorded once. Sequenced material: PBMCs or T cells enriched from blood (not recorded which). The source is a man in his sixties who had recovered from COVID-19.

This clone was found a few times. The rearrangement uses TRBV5-1 and TRBJ1-1; TRBD1 is a possible D gene (6 bases). Germline values: CDR1 SGHRS, CDR2 YFSETQ. The CDR3 loop spans 15 amino acids. V dropped 1 base and J dropped 1 base, with 11 bases sitting between them. The CDR3 coding sequence is TGCGCCAGCAGCTTGTTTACAGGGTCGAACACTGAAGCTTTCTTT. Translation gives CASSLFTGSNTEAFF.

This clone was found once. V and J are TRBV9 and TRBJ2-1; 13 positions match TRBD2. This CDR3 is built from 17 residues. Germline assignment: CDR1 SGDLS and CDR2 YYNGEE. Trimming at V came to 0 bases and at J to 6 bases, leaving 6 bases not matched to a gene. CDR3 protein: CASSVALTSGGFNEQFF. The CDR3 bases are TGTGCCAGCAGCGTAGCTCTGACTAGCGGGGGGTTCAATGAGCAGTTCTTC.

V gene TRBV7-8 combines with J gene TRBJ1-3; 7 nucleotides match TRBD1. Germline-derived CDR1 and CDR2 are SGHVS and FQNEAQ. The trim removed 3 bases at V and 0 bases at J, leaving 8 bases unmatched. This CDR3 has 17 amino acids. The CDR3 region has the DNA TGTGCCAGCAGCTTGGCGGCGGGACAGTACTCTGGAAACACCATATATTTT. It translates to CASSLAAGQYSGNTIYF.

V gene TRBV6-6 combines with J gene TRBJ1-3; 9 bases align to TRBD1. This CDR3 has 16 residues. The V gene end was trimmed by 2 bases and the J gene end by 0 bases; junction bases not matched to a gene: 2. Germline CDR1 and CDR2: MNHNY and SVGAGI (reference sequence). The CDR3 is CASSYGQGFSGNTIYF. The CDR3 region has the DNA TGTGCCAGCAGTTACGGACAGGGGTTCTCTGGAAACACCATATATTTT.

This clone came up once. The chain couples TRBV19 to TRBJ1-3; 8 positions agree with TRBD1. With 5 bases clipped from V and 2 bases from J, the junction kept 2 bases outside the gene matches. The germline V gene encodes CDR1 LNHDA and CDR2 SQIVND (reference sequence). The CDR3 runs 14 residues. The CDR3 loop reads CASSGGQAGNTIYF. DNA of the CDR3: TGTGCCAGTAGTGGGGGACAGGCTGGAAACACCATATATTTT.